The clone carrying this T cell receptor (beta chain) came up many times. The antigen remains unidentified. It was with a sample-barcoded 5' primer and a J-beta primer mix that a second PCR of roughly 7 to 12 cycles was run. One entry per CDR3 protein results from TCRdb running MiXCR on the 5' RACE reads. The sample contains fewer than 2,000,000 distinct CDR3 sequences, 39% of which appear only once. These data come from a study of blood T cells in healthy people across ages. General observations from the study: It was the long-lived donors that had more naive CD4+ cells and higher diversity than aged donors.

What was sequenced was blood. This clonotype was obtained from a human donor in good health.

The CDR3 nucleotides are TGCAGCCTCGAGACAGGGATTAACCATGAGCAGTTCTTC. Amino acid sequence: CSLETGINHEQFF. This chain joins TRBV29-1 and TRBJ2-1, with 7 bases fitting TRBD1. CDR3 length: 13 amino acids. CDR1 and CDR2 (germline): SQVTM, ANQGSEA. Trimming at V came to 8 bases and at J to 8 bases, leaving 12 bases not matched to a gene.